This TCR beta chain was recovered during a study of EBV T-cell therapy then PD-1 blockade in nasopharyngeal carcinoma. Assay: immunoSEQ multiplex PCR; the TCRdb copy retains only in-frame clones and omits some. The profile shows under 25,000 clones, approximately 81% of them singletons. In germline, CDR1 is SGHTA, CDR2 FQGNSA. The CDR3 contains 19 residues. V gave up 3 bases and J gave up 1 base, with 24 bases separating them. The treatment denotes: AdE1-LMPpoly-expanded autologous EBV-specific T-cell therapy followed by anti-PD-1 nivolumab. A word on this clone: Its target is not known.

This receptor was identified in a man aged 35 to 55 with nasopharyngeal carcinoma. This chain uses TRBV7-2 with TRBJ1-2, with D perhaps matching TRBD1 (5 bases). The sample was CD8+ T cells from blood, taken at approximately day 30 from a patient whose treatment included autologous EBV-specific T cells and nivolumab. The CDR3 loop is CASSFFHLRAGTFNYGYTF. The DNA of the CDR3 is TGTGCCAGCAGCTTTTTTCACCTTCGCGCAGGGACCTTTAACTATGGCTACACCTTC.